Listed here is a single TCR beta chain. Its matching antigen is unknown. This sample stems from a study of T cells after yellow fever vaccination. A process of 5'RACE template switching, which added a universal primer site and UMIs, was used to make TCR cDNA. From the 5' RACE reads, TCRdb called clonotypes with MiXCR, one entry per CDR3 protein. Among 200,000 to 300,000 distinct CDR3 sequences, 10% to 15% were seen once, and the ten largest hold 0.5% to 0.6%. The CDR3 is 17 residues long. Germline CDR1 reads SGHRS; CDR2 reads YFSETQ. The J segment lost 5 bases and the V segment lost 4 bases, leaving 10 bases of the junction unmatched. Study-level points and caveats: Peaking on day 5 versus 15, the secondary response was faster but weaker. It was a small share of clonotypes that appeared in both CD4 and CD8 compartments. Booster sampling recovered most clones from primary vaccination (around 96% CD4, approximately 88% CD8).

The sequence was collected from a man aged 25 to 45 who received the YFV17D yellow fever vaccine. The chain is built from TRBV5-1 and TRBJ2-1; the match to TRBD2 covers 12 bases. Sample: CD4+ T cells sorted from PBMCs, taken 45 days after the yellow fever booster vaccination. The CDR3 DNA reads as TGCGCCAGCAGCCTACCTTCGCTAGCGGGAGGGGACAATGAGCAGTTCTTC. Translated: CASSLPSLAGGDNEQFF. The whole variable domain, remainder taken from reference TRBV5-1 and TRBJ2-1, is KAGVTQTPRYLIKTRGQQVTLSCSPISGHRSVSWYQQTPGQGLQFLFEYFSETQRNKGNFPGRFSGRQFSNSRSEMNVSTLELGDSALYLCASSLPSLAGGDNEQFFGPGTRLTVL.